The T cell receptor (delta chain) described here comes from a study of gamma-delta chains in newborns, infants, children. On the study more broadly: Microbial exposure reportedly drives polyclonal innate γδ T cell expansion after birth.

This clone was counted only a few times. Its ends do not fully match the called genes, so a read error is possible. Germline CDR1 GEAIGNYY, CDR2 EKD. CDR3 size: 18 residues. TCRdb re-called the reads via CATT. In the table there are over 3,000 delta-chain clones, under 11% of which are singletons. This sequence originates from a child who was a newborn, infant or young child, either healthy, febrile or measles-vaccinated (not recorded which). Sequencing used blood. This rearrangement joins TRDV2 to TRDJ3; 11 bases are shared with TRDD3. This chain's CDR3 is CACDILGDSSWDTRRMFF. CDR3 nucleotide sequence: TGTGCCTGTGACATACTGGGGGATAGCTCCTGGGACACCCGACGGATGTTTTTC.